This TCR beta chain came from a study of T cells in Graves' hyperthyroidism and ophthalmopathy. Findings of the study overall: Prediction of ophthalmopathy progression came a median roughly 6.4 months pre-onset. In the blood, most expanded thyroid clonotypes above 0.001 appeared as well.

Per germline, CDR1 SGDLS and CDR2 YYNGEE. The CDR3 is made up of 17 amino acids. V was pared by 4 bases and J by 4 bases, with 23 bases between. This clonotype was counted ten times or more. Its antigen is currently unknown. Diagnoses used clinical symptoms, serum thyroxine and TRAb, thyroid ultrasound and orbital computed tomography. There were TCR beta CDR3 regions amplified from RNA transcripts. TCR CDR3 underwent first-round RT-PCR with the HTBI primer set. TCRdb re-called the multiplex PCR reads with MiXCR, one entry per CDR3 protein. The sample carries about 400,000 distinct CDR3 sequences, more than 15% recorded once.

The receptor was isolated from a young woman with Graves' hyperthyroidism. Sequencing was done on a sample of blood. The chain is built from TRBV9 and TRBJ1-1; D is undetermined. CDR3 residues: CASSPGPTRSAGTEAFF. In DNA, the CDR3 is TGTGCCAGCAGCCCTGGCCCAACCCGAAGCGCGGGCACTGAAGCTTTCTTT.